These 10 T cell receptor beta chains originate from one sample sequenced in a study of CD8+CD57+ T cells in acquired aplastic anemia. Sequenced patients had shown CD8+CD57+ cell expansion by flow cytometry. Investigators profiled TCR beta VDJ and CDR3 from genomic DNA template. Via MiXCR, TCRdb re-called the reads, giving one row per CDR3 protein. The sample lists approximately 180,000 distinct CDR3 sequences, under 50% occurring once. The sample was sorted CD4+, CD8+, or CD8+CD57+ T cells (not recorded which) from PBMCs. Receptor source: a human donor with aplastic anemia.

The table lists this clonotype with many counts. The gene calls are TRBV7-2 and TRBJ2-2; 11 bases align to TRBD1. The CDR3 has 18 amino acids. V lost 5 bases to trimming and J lost 8 bases; unmatched junction nucleotides: 16. Germline assignment: CDR1 SGHTA and CDR2 FQGNSA. Here the CDR3 DNA reads TGTGCCAGCAGCCCTGCGTCCGTAGGACAGGGGGCGGCGGGGGAGCTGTTTTTT. Translation: CASSPASVGQGAAGELFF.

The chain uses TRBV6-5 and TRBJ1-6; perhaps TRBD1 as D (6 bases). This CDR3 contains 17 residues. CDR1 and CDR2 (germline): MNHEY, SVGAGI. V shed 2 bases and J shed 7 bases, with 18 bases lying between them. This CDR3 is CASSYDAGPGANSPLHF. CDR3 nucleotides: TGTGCCAGCAGTTACGACGCCGGGCCAGGGGCGAATTCACCCCTCCACTTT.

This clonotype was recorded many times. This sequence joins TRBV6-4 and TRBJ1-6; D may be TRBD1 (6 bases). Germline CDR1 reads MRHNA; CDR2 reads SNTAGT. V lost 2 bases, J lost 7 bases, and 9 bases lay in between. This CDR3 region has 14 residues. CDR3 coding DNA: TGTGCCAGCAGTGACCGGGACACAAATTCACCCCTCCACTTT. It codes for CASSDRDTNSPLHF.

This sequence joins TRBV4-1 and TRBJ2-5; TRBD1 matches at 9 bases. The last part of the DNA fits TRBJ2-7 better; the J call may be wrong. The CDR3 has 17 amino acids. CDR1 is MGHRA and CDR2 is YSYEKL in the germline V gene. CDR3 in DNA: TGCGCCAGCAGCCAAGATCCTGCCGGGACAGGGAACTACGAGCAGTACTTC. Translation: CASSQDPAGTGNYEQYF.

This clonotype was recorded a few times. The rearrangement links TRBV15 to TRBJ2-2; TRBD2 matches 7 bases. In germline, CDR1 is LNHNV, CDR2 YYDKDF (reference sequence). This CDR3 comprises 16 residues. The ends lost 4 bases at V and 5 bases at J; junction bases unmatched: 10. The CDR3 DNA reads as TGTGCCACCAGCACCTACCAAGGAGCGGGGACCGGGGAGCTGTTTTTT. This gives the protein CATSTYQGAGTGELFF. Drawing the rest from reference TRBV15 and TRBJ2-2, the complete variable domain is DAMVIQNPRYQVTQFGKPVTLSCSQTLNHNVMYWYQQKSSQAPKLLFHYYDKDFNNEADTPDNFQSRRPNTSFCFLDIRSPGLGDTAMYLCATSTYQGAGTGELFFGEGSRLTVL.

The genes are TRBV20-1 and TRBJ2-5; 7 bases are shared with TRBD2. The CDR3 extends over 13 amino acids. The trim removed 5 bases at V and 9 bases at J, leaving 12 bases unmatched. Germline CDR1 is DFQATT and CDR2 is SNEGSKA (reference sequence). CDR3: CSASPPWGGAQYF. The CDR3 bases are TGCAGTGCTTCACCGCCTTGGGGGGGGGCCCAGTACTTC.

V usage is TRBV19 and J usage is TRBJ2-1; no reliable D call. The length of the CDR3 is 12 residues. With 3 bases removed from V and 7 bases from J, the gap between germline ends came to 7 bases. Germline lookup yields CDR1 LNHDA and CDR2 SQIVND (reference sequence). The CDR3 region has the DNA TGTGCCAGTAGTATCCAAGCGAATGAGCAGTTCTTC. It specifies CASSIQANEQFF.

About this clonotype: This may stem from a read error, because a much larger clone lies one nucleotide away. This chain links TRBV5-6 with TRBJ1-1, with a possible D match to TRBD1 (6 bases). The germline gives CDR1 SGHDT, CDR2 YYEEEE. CDR3 length: 14 amino acids. Trimming shortened V by 4 bases and J by 1 base, and 11 bases separated the two germline ends. The chain's CDR3 is CASSPGARNTEAFF. Written as DNA, the CDR3 is TGTGCCAGCAGCCCAGGGGCCCGGAACACTGAAGCTTTCTTT.

The V and J genes are TRBV12-3 or TRBV12-4 and TRBJ2-3, with 7 bases that match TRBD1. This CDR3 has 14 residues. J lost 4 bases, V lost 5 bases, and 6 bases had no gene match. Here the CDR3 DNA reads TGTGCCAGCAGTATAGGACAGGTCCCAGATACGCAGTATTTT. This gives the protein CASSIGQVPDTQYF.

The chain is built from TRBV10-3 and TRBJ1-1; no clear D gene. Trimming pared 7 bases from V and 0 bases from J, leaving 9 bases between. The CDR3 is made up of 13 amino acids. Germline V gene data show CDR1 as ENHRY and CDR2 as SYGVKD. CDR3 protein: CAITEGMNTEAFF. The DNA for the CDR3 is TGTGCCATCACAGAGGGAATGAACACTGAAGCTTTCTTT.